The 13 T cell receptor beta chains given below trace back to one sample, sequenced in a study of blood T cell repertoires in COVID-19. Sequencing was performed with immunoSEQ multiplex PCR; in TCRdb, only in-frame clones are kept and a portion is missing. The data show roughly 260,000 clones, 80% to 95% seen once. The sequenced sample consisted of peripheral blood. The origin of the receptors is a person aged 18 to 29 with COVID-19, enrolled during active disease.

The rearrangement links TRBV19 to TRBJ2-7, with 9 positions matching TRBD1. After removal of 7 bases from V and 0 bases from J, the junction contained 4 bases not matched to a gene. The length of the CDR3 is 14 residues. Germline V gene lookup returns CDR1 LNHDA and CDR2 SQIVND (reference sequence). For the CDR3, the DNA is TGTGCCAGTACCAGGACAGGGGTCTCCTACGAGCAGTACTTC. Its protein product is CASTRTGVSYEQYF. Together with reference TRBV19 and TRBJ2-7, the CDR3 gives the full variable domain: DGGITQSPKYLFRKEGQNVTLSCEQNLNHDAMYWYRQDPGQGLRLIYYSQIVNDFQKGDIAEGYSVSREKKESFPLTVTSAQKNPTAFYLCASTRTGVSYEQYFGPGTRLTVT.

The rearrangement uses TRBV19 and TRBJ1-4; D gene ambiguous. CDR3 length: 14 residues. The ends were cut back, 9 bases at V and 0 bases at J, with 11 bases in the middle. Germline V lookup: CDR1 LNHDA, CDR2 SQIVND (reference sequence). CDR3 sequence (DNA): TGTGCCAGCAAGCGAGGCTCAACTAATGAAAAACTGTTTTTT. Protein product: CASKRGSTNEKLFF. Variable domain in full (rest from reference TRBV19 and TRBJ1-4): DGGITQSPKYLFRKEGQNVTLSCEQNLNHDAMYWYRQDPGQGLRLIYYSQIVNDFQKGDIAEGYSVSREKKESFPLTVTSAQKNPTAFYLCASKRGSTNEKLFFGSGTQLSVL.

The rearrangement links TRBV19 to TRBJ2-7; the match to TRBD1 covers 10 bases. Germline V lookup: CDR1 LNHDA, CDR2 SQIVND (reference sequence). The ends lost 3 bases at V and 0 bases at J; junction bases unmatched: 8. CDR3 length equals 17 residues. CDR3 region: CASSILPGQGPSYEQYF. In DNA form, the CDR3 reads TGTGCCAGTAGTATTTTACCGGGACAGGGGCCCTCCTACGAGCAGTACTTC.

V and J are TRBV4-3 and TRBJ1-4, with TRBD1 matching 10 bases. The germline CDR1 and CDR2 sequences are LGHNA and YSLEER. V shed 4 bases, J shed 8 bases, and the junction held 4 bases outside the gene matches. This CDR3 is built from 14 residues. The DNA for the CDR3 is TGCGCCAGCAGCCGGGGACAGGGGTCGGAAAAACTGTTTTTT. As protein: CASSRGQGSEKLFF.

V and J are TRBV11-3 and TRBJ2-6; 10 bases are shared with TRBD1. This CDR3 is 16 amino acids long. Germline values: CDR1 SGHNT, CDR2 YENEEA. With 5 bases clipped from V and 2 bases from J, the junction kept 3 bases outside the gene matches. The CDR3 region has the DNA TGTGCCAGCAGCCCGGGACAGGGGACTGGGGCCAACGTCCTGACTTTC. The encoded protein is CASSPGQGTGANVLTF.

The chain links TRBV4-1 to TRBJ2-7; maybe TRBD2 (5 bases). The CDR3 is 15 residues long. The germline gives CDR1 MGHRA, CDR2 YSYEKL. The germline V and J ends were trimmed by 0 bases and 1 base, with 10 bases remaining between them. In DNA form, the CDR3 reads TGCGCCAGCAGCCAAGATTCCGCGGGTTCCTACGAGCAGTACTTC. Its protein is CASSQDSAGSYEQYF.

The gene calls are TRBV27 and TRBJ2-3; 8 positions agree with TRBD2. The CDR3 runs 14 residues. The germline V gene has CDR1 MNHEY and CDR2 SMNVEV (reference sequence). Trimming cost V 5 bases and J 5 bases; bases outside gene matches: 6. This CDR3 is CASSPGTRGDTQYF. DNA of the CDR3: TGTGCCAGCAGTCCTGGGACTAGGGGAGATACGCAGTATTTT.

The gene calls are TRBV4-2 and TRBJ2-1; TRBD2 matches 10 bases. J was trimmed by 1 base and V by 0 bases; bases with no gene match: 0. The CDR3 loop spans 16 amino acids. The germline V gene encodes CDR1 LGHNA and CDR2 YNFKEQ. Here the CDR3 reads CASSQEAGGSYNEQFF. The CDR3 DNA reads TGTGCCAGCAGCCAAGAAGCGGGAGGGTCCTACAATGAGCAGTTCTTC.

In its sample, this clone was seen once. J is TRBJ1-1 and V is TRBV7-9; D may be TRBD1 (5 bases). V dropped 8 bases and J dropped 5 bases, with 18 bases sitting between them. CDR3 length: 14 amino acids. CDR1 and CDR2 from the germline V gene are SEHNR and FQNEAQ (reference sequence). CDR3 residues: CASSEGFLGTEAFF. The DNA for the CDR3 is TGTGCCAGCTCGGAGGGGTTTTTGGGGACTGAAGCTTTCTTT. Complete variable domain (other parts from reference TRBV7-9 and TRBJ1-1): DTGVSQNPRHKITKRGQNVTFRCDPISEHNRLYWYRQTLGQGPEFLTYFQNEAQLEKSRLLSDRFSAERPKGSFSTLEIQRTEQGDSAMYLCASSEGFLGTEAFFGQGTRLTVV.

The chain uses TRBV6-5 and TRBJ1-2, with 7 bases aligning to TRBD1. Germline values: CDR1 MNHEY, CDR2 SVGAGI. With 2 bases clipped from V and 4 bases from J, the junction kept 4 bases outside the gene matches. The CDR3 consists of 14 residues. The CDR3 bases are TGTGCCAGCAGTTACGGGGGACAGCTCTATGGCTACACCTTC. As protein: CASSYGGQLYGYTF.

The chain's CDR3 is CASSQVQGHTDTQYF. CDR3 DNA: TGTGCCAGCAGCCAAGTGCAGGGTCATACAGATACGCAGTATTTT. The V and J genes are TRBV3-1 (or the pseudogene TRBV3-2) and TRBJ2-3; D may be TRBD1 (5 bases). V lost 1 base to trimming and J lost 3 bases, with 11 bases between them. CDR3 size: 15 residues. CDR1 and CDR2 from the germline V gene are LGHDT and YNNKEL (reference sequence).

The sample holds one count of this clone. The CDR3 is CASSSDFLIGSYEQYF. In nucleotides, the CDR3 is TGTGCCAGCAGCTCGGACTTCCTCATAGGGTCCTACGAGCAGTACTTC. The chain joins TRBV25-1 to TRBJ2-7; possibly TRBD2 for D (5 bases). The CDR3 has 16 amino acids. Germline V gives CDR1 MGHDK, CDR2 SYGVNS. The V gene lost 6 bases and the J gene lost 1 base, with 19 bases spanning the gap.

This chain links TRBV28 with TRBJ2-3, with 9 bases identical to TRBD2. This CDR3 is built from 15 residues. With 4 bases clipped from V and 0 bases from J, the junction kept 2 bases outside the gene matches. From germline, CDR1 is MDHEN and CDR2 SYDVKM. The CDR3 DNA reads as TGTGCCAGCAGTTGGACTAGCGTGAGCACAGATACGCAGTATTTT. The encoded protein is CASSWTSVSTDTQYF.